What follows are 24 T cell receptor beta chains derived from one specimen sequenced in a study of spatial heterogeneity in lung cancer. The time point here: blood at routine non-recurrence follow-up after resection. TCRdb independently ran MiXCR on the 5' RACE reads; one entry per CDR3 protein. The table includes 40,000 to 50,000 distinct CDR3 sequences, about 11% detected once. The sequenced sample was PBMCs, obtained at follow-up. These TCRs come from a female donor with early-stage non-small cell lung cancer.

This clonotype was seen repeatedly, ten times or more. This sequence joins TRBV7-3 and TRBJ2-5; D unresolved. The CDR3 extends over 13 amino acids. V was pared by 5 bases and J by 5 bases, with 12 bases between. Germline loops: CDR1 SGHTA, CDR2 FQGTGA. CDR3 bases: TGTGCCAGCAGCCTTGCTATGGGGGAGACCCAGTACTTC. Translation: CASSLAMGETQYF.

This clonotype was observed a handful of times. The chain employs TRBV7-6 and TRBJ2-3; 11 nucleotides align to TRBD1. After removal of 4 bases from V and 5 bases from J, the junction contained 2 bases not matched to a gene. The CDR3 is made up of 14 amino acids. Looked up from germline, CDR1 is SGHVS and CDR2 is FNYEAQ. In nucleotides, the CDR3 is TGTGCCAGCAGCTCGGGACAGGGGGTAGATACGCAGTATTTT. Its protein is CASSSGQGVDTQYF.

The rearrangement joins TRBV19 to TRBJ1-5, with 7 bases fitting TRBD1. The CDR3 is 14 residues long. The J segment lost 6 bases and the V segment lost 4 bases, leaving 6 bases of the junction unmatched. CDR1 and CDR2 (germline): LNHDA, SQIVND (reference sequence). The chain's CDR3 is CASSTRQGGQPQHF. CDR3 sequence (DNA): TGTGCCAGTAGTACCCGACAGGGCGGTCAGCCCCAGCATTTT.

The J gene is TRBJ1-5, the V gene TRBV28; no definite D call. CDR3 length: 11 amino acids. CDR1 MDHEN and CDR2 SYDVKM come from the germline V gene. V dropped 5 bases and J dropped 7 bases, with 6 bases sitting between them. The CDR3 reads CASSVDQPQHF. CDR3 nucleotide sequence: TGTGCCAGCAGTGTCGACCAGCCCCAGCATTTT.

A note on this clonotype: One end of the junction varies from germline; a read error may be responsible. The genes are TRBV2 and TRBJ1-2, with 7 positions matching TRBD1. This CDR3 is 14 amino acids long. Germline-derived CDR1 and CDR2 are SNHLY and FYNNEI. CDR3 region: CASSVGQSNYGYPF. For the CDR3, the DNA is TGTGCCAGCAGTGTGGGACAGTCTAATTATGGCTACCCCTTC. Supplemented by reference TRBV2 and TRBJ1-2, the full variable domain reads EPEVTQTPSHQVTQMGQEVILRCVPISNHLYFYWYRQILGQKVEFLVSFYNNEISEKSEIFDDQFSVERPDGSNFTLKIRSTKLEDSAMYFCASSVGQSNYGYPFGSGTRLTVV.

Sample share makes this clonotype medium-sized. The chain links TRBV5-6 to TRBJ2-3; D is unclear. V was shortened by 2 bases and J by 0 bases, with 4 bases between the two germline ends. Germline CDR1 and CDR2: SGHDT and YYEEEE. The CDR3 has 13 amino acids. CDR3 bases: TGTGCCAGCAGCTTCTCTAGCACAGATACGCAGTATTTT. Translating gives CASSFSSTDTQYF.

This clonotype was observed a handful of times. The chain recombines TRBV29-1 with TRBJ1-4; TRBD1 matches 7 bases. Germline V lookup: CDR1 SQVTM, CDR2 ANQGSEA. This CDR3 spans 13 amino acids. Unmatched junction bases numbered 6, after V lost 7 bases and J lost 4 bases. CDR3 DNA: TGCAGCGCTAGGACAGGCTTTAATGAAAAACTGTTTTTT. Its protein is CSARTGFNEKLFF. Looking up the rest from reference TRBV29-1 and TRBJ1-4 gives the full variable domain: SAVISQKPSRDICQRGTSLTIQCQVDSQVTMMFWYRQQPGQSLTLIATANQGSEATYESGFVIDKFPISRPNLTFSTLTVSNMSPEDSSIYLCSARTGFNEKLFFGSGTQLSVL.

The rearrangement links TRBV28 to TRBJ1-1; 7 bases are shared with TRBD1. Trimming removed 5 bases from V and 1 base from J; junction bases left unmatched: 4. This CDR3 is built from 14 residues. Looked up from germline, CDR1 is MDHEN and CDR2 is SYDVKM. The CDR3 DNA sequence: TGTGCCAGCAGTAGGACAGGCTCGAACACTGAAGCTTTCTTT. Encoded protein: CASSRTGSNTEAFF.

This clonotype showed up just a few times. The chain couples TRBV4-3 to TRBJ1-2; possible D gene TRBD1, 5 bases. The germline V gene encodes CDR1 LGHNA and CDR2 YSLEER. CDR3 length equals 18 residues. Trimming took off 1 base at V and 8 bases at J, with 26 bases between the two ends. The CDR3 DNA is TGCGCCAGCAGCCAAGCCTTCGTCGGTACGGCCAGGGTTCGAGGCTACACCTTC. Amino acid sequence: CASSQAFVGTARVRGYTF.

V is TRBV20-1 and J is TRBJ2-2, with D perhaps matching TRBD1 or TRBD2 (5 bases each). This CDR3 contains 15 residues. V was clipped by 3 bases and J by 4 bases, with 15 bases between them. Germline CDR1 DFQATT, CDR2 SNEGSKA (reference sequence). The CDR3 region has the DNA TGCAGTGCTAGGGCCGCCGGGACGCCCACCGGGGAGCTGTTTTTT. Translating it yields CSARAAGTPTGELFF.

This clonotype was seen at least ten times. The chain combines TRBV20-1 with TRBJ2-5; 9 bases are a match to TRBD2. The CDR3 consists of 16 residues. The germline gives CDR1 DFQATT, CDR2 SNEGSKA (reference sequence). Trimming cost V 0 bases and J 10 bases; bases outside gene matches: 15. CDR3 sequence: CSARDRRASGVSYQYF. The CDR3 bases are TGCAGTGCTAGAGATCGTAGGGCTAGCGGGGTTAGTTACCAGTACTTC.

V gene TRBV20-1 combines with J gene TRBJ2-5, with 10 bases lining up with TRBD1. Germline trimming cut 6 bases from V and 4 bases from J; bases unmatched to any gene: 8. This CDR3 contains 14 residues. Germline-derived CDR1 and CDR2 are DFQATT and SNEGSKA (reference sequence). CDR3 in amino acids: CSAPRTGGGETQYF. The DNA of the CDR3 is TGCAGTGCCCCAAGGACAGGGGGGGGAGAGACCCAGTACTTC.

Concerning this clonotype itself: Being one base from a much bigger clone, this may be a read error. J is TRBJ2-1 and V is TRBV5-1, with TRBD2 matching over 10 bases. The CDR3 length is 15 residues. V was clipped by 3 bases and J by 6 bases; unmatched bases: 6. CDR1 is SGHRS and CDR2 is YFSETQ in the germline V gene. For the CDR3, the DNA is TGCGCCAGCAGCTCGGTAGCGGGGGGCCGCAATGAGCAGTTCTTC. Residues: CASSSVAGGRNEQFF.

This clonotype has a handful of counts. The rearrangement joins TRBV20-1 to TRBJ2-7; D uncertain. The V end lost 3 bases, the J end lost 2 bases, and 5 bases lay between the germline ends. CDR1 and CDR2 from the germline V gene are DFQATT and SNEGSKA (reference sequence). CDR3 length: 11 amino acids. The CDR3 spells CSASVAYEQYF. The CDR3 nucleotides are TGCAGTGCTAGCGTGGCCTACGAGCAGTACTTC.

The table lists this clonotype with a few counts. The chain employs TRBV29-1 and TRBJ2-1, with D possibly TRBD2 on 6 matching bases. Germline V gene data show CDR1 as SQVTM and CDR2 as ANQGSEA. The V and J ends lost 4 bases and 7 bases respectively, with 11 bases between them. CDR3 length equals 12 residues. CDR3 sequence (DNA): TGCAGCGTTGCGGCAGGGAGGAATGAGCAGTTCTTC. Amino acids: CSVAAGRNEQFF.

The chain recombines TRBV7-9 with TRBJ2-3; TRBD2 is a possible D gene (6 bases). The V gene lost 5 bases and the J gene lost 2 bases, with 14 bases spanning the gap. The CDR3 extends over 15 amino acids. Germline V gene data show CDR1 as SEHNR and CDR2 as FQNEAQ (reference sequence). This chain's CDR3 is CASSRNGGPTDTQYF. Written as DNA, the CDR3 is TGTGCCAGCAGCCGGAACGGGGGACCCACAGATACGCAGTATTTT.

This clonotype was observed many times. This chain uses TRBV5-1 with TRBJ2-7; TRBD2 is a possible D gene (5 bases). The CDR3 sequence is 12 residues long. Trimming stripped 4 bases from V and 5 bases from J, with 10 bases between. Germline V CDR1 and CDR2: SGHRS, YFSETQ. The CDR3, as DNA: TGCGCCAGCAGCGGGGTAGCGAACGAGCAGTACTTC. It yields the protein CASSGVANEQYF. Full variable domain (remainder filled in from reference TRBV5-1 and TRBJ2-7): KAGVTQTPRYLIKTRGQQVTLSCSPISGHRSVSWYQQTPGQGLQFLFEYFSETQRNKGNFPGRFSGRQFSNSRSEMNVSTLELGDSALYLCASSGVANEQYFGPGTRLTVT.

The CDR3 loop reads CASKRTGEGYGYTF. The CDR3 DNA reads TGTGCCAGCAAACGAACAGGGGAGGGCTATGGCTACACCTTC. The chain uses TRBV2 and TRBJ1-2; 7 positions match TRBD1. Germline lookup yields CDR1 SNHLY and CDR2 FYNNEI. CDR3 length: 14 residues. The V segment lost 7 bases and the J segment 4 bases; nucleotides outside the gene matches: 9.

V and J are TRBV6-5 and TRBJ1-2, with D unresolved. The CDR3 has 12 amino acids. CDR1 and CDR2 (germline): MNHEY, SVGAGI. Trimming took 0 bases from V and 7 from J, leaving 6 bases between them. This CDR3 is CASSYSTGGYTF. Written as DNA, the CDR3 is TGTGCCAGCAGTTACTCGACCGGTGGCTACACCTTC.

This clonotype was observed a handful of times. The CDR3 protein is CASSLEFLADTYEQYF. CDR3 DNA: TGTGCCAGCAGCTTAGAGTTTCTAGCCGACACCTACGAGCAGTACTTC. The chain carries TRBV11-2 and TRBJ2-7; TRBD2 might be the D (5 bases). Trimming removed 0 bases at V and 2 bases at J, with 14 bases between. The length of the CDR3 is 16 residues. Per germline, CDR1 SGHAT and CDR2 FQNNGV.

This clonotype appeared a few times. The chain carries TRBV18 and TRBJ2-1; D unclear. Germline CDR1 is KGHSH and CDR2 is LQKENI. This CDR3 is 13 amino acids long. V was pared by 6 bases and J by 6 bases, with 12 bases between. The DNA for the CDR3 is TGTGCCAGCTCCCCGTCGGGTAGCAATGAGCAGTTCTTC. Translating it yields CASSPSGSNEQFF.

This clonotype was picked up many times. The chain has TRBV15 and TRBJ2-7; no clear D. The germline V and J ends were trimmed by 0 bases and 7 bases, with 4 bases remaining between them. The CDR3 extends over 11 amino acids. Germline V gives CDR1 LNHNV, CDR2 YYDKDF (reference sequence). The CDR3 sequence is CATSREGEQYF. As DNA, the CDR3 is TGTGCCACCAGCAGAGAGGGTGAGCAGTACTTC.

At least ten counts were recorded for this clonotype. The CDR3 protein is CASSLDSGVPSSYNEQFF. The CDR3 DNA follows: TGTGCCAGCAGTTTGGATAGCGGGGTCCCAAGCTCCTACAATGAGCAGTTCTTC. The chain combines TRBV12-3 or TRBV12-4 with TRBJ2-1; 8 positions match TRBD2. V gave up 3 bases and J gave up 0 bases; unmatched junction bases: 10. CDR3 length: 18 amino acids.

The chain carries TRBV7-6 and TRBJ2-7; TRBD2 agrees at 9 bases. The J segment lost 0 bases and the V segment lost 5 bases, leaving 5 bases of the junction unmatched. Germline-derived CDR1 and CDR2 are SGHVS and FNYEAQ. The CDR3 is 15 amino acids. The CDR3 reads CASSESGGTSYEQYF. CDR3 coding DNA: TGTGCCAGCAGCGAAAGCGGGGGGACCTCCTACGAGCAGTACTTC.